What follows are 21 T cell receptor beta chains derived from one specimen sequenced in a study of early T cells in non-severe SARS-CoV-2 infection (dated by TCRdb to the early 2020s). Library method: 5' RACE. Sequencing was performed on a NextSeq 500. TCRdb trimmed public reads at Q25 via fastp, called clones via MiXCR and kept in-frame beta chains. Rows are unified per CDR3 protein, each entry keeping the most common DNA and genes. The table for this sample lists some 30,000 distinct CDR3 sequences; about 5.8% of them were counted only once. More than 4.5% of the sample rests with the top ten. Sequences were obtained from whole blood. These receptors came from an adult who was a healthcare worker with PCR-confirmed SARS-CoV-2 infection or an uninfected control (not recorded which).

This clonotype was found many times. The V gene is TRBV12-3 or TRBV12-4, the J gene TRBJ1-1; perhaps TRBD1 as D (5 bases). The CDR3 sequence is 14 residues long. Trimming pared 8 bases from V and 0 bases from J, leaving 13 bases between. CDR3 residues: CASVQRQLNTEAFF. The CDR3, as DNA: TGTGCCAGCGTCCAAAGACAGTTGAACACTGAAGCTTTCTTT.

This clonotype occurred many times. V gene TRBV4-1 combines with J gene TRBJ1-2; D is undetermined. The germline V gene encodes CDR1 MGHRA and CDR2 YSYEKL. This CDR3 contains 16 residues. V was clipped by 1 base and J by 7 bases, with 19 bases between them. The CDR3 DNA is TGCGCCAGCAGCCAAGGCGTCGGCAGGATACCTATTGGCTACACCTTC. Its translation: CASSQGVGRIPIGYTF.

The V and J genes are TRBV21-1 and TRBJ1-6. TRBV21-1 is a known pseudogene. This CDR3 comprises 17 residues. This CDR3 reads CASSNAASSSYNSPLHF. CDR3 coding DNA: TGTGCCAGCAGCAATGCCGCTTCCAGCTCCTATAATTCACCCCTCCACTTT.

This clonotype was picked up many times. This chain links TRBV5-1 with TRBJ2-2, with 8 nucleotides matching TRBD1. J was trimmed by 1 base and V by 5 bases; bases with no gene match: 4. CDR1 and CDR2 (germline): SGHRS, YFSETQ. The CDR3 is 15 residues long. CDR3 sequence (DNA): TGCGCCAGCAGGTCCGGGACAGGGAACACCGGGGAGCTGTTTTTT. Amino acids: CASRSGTGNTGELFF.

In its sample, this clonotype was seen many times. The rearrangement links TRBV27 to TRBJ2-7; 10 nucleotides agree with TRBD2. Germline CDR1 and CDR2: MNHEY and SMNVEV (reference sequence). Germline trimming cut 5 bases from V and 2 bases from J; bases unmatched to any gene: 6. CDR3 length: 15 amino acids. In DNA, the CDR3 is TGTGCCAGCAGTCCCCTAGCGGGGGCCACCTACGAGCAGTACTTC. Its translation is CASSPLAGATYEQYF.

This clonotype turned up a few times. The CDR3 DNA is TGTGCCAGCACGACAGGGAACACTGAAGCTTTCTTT. It codes for CASTTGNTEAFF. The chain uses TRBV6-1 and TRBJ1-1; TRBD1 might be the D (6 bases). There are 12 residues in the CDR3. V lost 7 bases, J lost 1 base, and 7 bases lay in between. Germline V CDR1 and CDR2: MNHNS, SASEGT.

In its sample, this clonotype was seen many times. This chain connects TRBV20-1 to TRBJ1-1; 11 nucleotides line up with TRBD1. Germline V gene lookup returns CDR1 DFQATT and CDR2 SNEGSKA (reference sequence). CDR3 size: 14 residues. The V segment lost 6 bases and the J segment 4 bases; nucleotides outside the gene matches: 7. In nucleotides, the CDR3 is TGCAGTGCACCGGACAGGGGGCGTGGCACTGAAGCTTTCTTT. Its protein is CSAPDRGRGTEAFF.

This clonotype was recorded many times. The chain has TRBV9 and TRBJ2-1; 8 bases agree with TRBD2. Looked up from germline, CDR1 is SGDLS and CDR2 is YYNGEE. The CDR3 is 17 amino acids. V lost 0 bases and J lost 2; bases outside the gene matches: 7. CDR3 loop: CASSVGGGGGPYNEQFF. Here the CDR3 DNA reads TGTGCCAGCAGCGTAGGAGGTGGCGGGGGGCCCTACAATGAGCAGTTCTTC.

This clonotype was recorded many times. The chain has TRBV4-3 and TRBJ2-1; 9 nucleotides line up with TRBD1. Germline trimming cut 8 bases from V and 2 bases from J; bases unmatched to any gene: 1. Germline V gene data show CDR1 as LGHNA and CDR2 as YSLEER. The CDR3 is made up of 13 amino acids. The CDR3 DNA sequence: TGCGCCAGCGGGGACAGGGCCTACAATGAGCAGTTCTTC. Its protein product is CASGDRAYNEQFF.

In this sample, this clonotype turned up many times. V gene TRBV18 combines with J gene TRBJ1-1; TRBD1 might be the D (6 bases). This CDR3 is built from 14 residues. Germline V lookup: CDR1 KGHSH, CDR2 LQKENI. Trimming took 1 base from V and 0 from J, leaving 6 bases between them. The CDR3 bases are TGTGCCAGCTCACCACAGGGGGTGAACACTGAAGCTTTCTTT. Its translation: CASSPQGVNTEAFF.

This clonotype was observed many times. This chain links TRBV12-5 with TRBJ2-7; D remains unclear. Trimming took 5 bases from V and 7 from J, leaving 9 bases between them. CDR1 and CDR2 (germline): LGHNT, FRNRAP. This CDR3 is 11 amino acids long. This chain's CDR3 is CASGAHLEQYF. In DNA form, the CDR3 reads TGTGCTAGTGGTGCCCACTTGGAGCAGTACTTC.

In its sample, this clonotype was seen many times. This chain links TRBV12-3 or TRBV12-4 with TRBJ2-6; D unresolved. The ends were cut back, 4 bases at V and 3 bases at J, with 1 base in the middle. The CDR3 is 12 amino acids. The CDR3 is CASSYGANVLTF. CDR3 sequence (DNA): TGTGCCAGCAGTTATGGGGCCAACGTCCTGACTTTC.

This clonotype was counted at least ten times. The chain uses TRBV24-1 and TRBJ1-1, with D unresolved. The CDR3 totals 14 residues. V gave up 3 bases and J gave up 7 bases, with 14 bases separating them. The V gene's germline CDR1 is KGHDR and CDR2 SFDVKD. The DNA for the CDR3 is TGTGCCACCAGTGATCCCTCATCGACTGGTGAAGCTTTCTTT. Translating gives CATSDPSSTGEAFF.

The table lists this clonotype with many counts. This chain joins TRBV7-2 and TRBJ1-1; 7 bases line up with TRBD1. V shed 4 bases, J shed 5 bases, and the junction held 7 bases outside the gene matches. The CDR3 is made up of 14 amino acids. From germline, CDR1 is SGHTA and CDR2 FQGNSA. CDR3 protein: CASSSDRVGTEAFF. Written as DNA, the CDR3 is TGTGCCAGCAGCTCTGACAGGGTTGGGACTGAAGCTTTCTTT. Filled out from reference TRBV7-2 and TRBJ1-1, the complete variable domain reads GAGVSQSPSNKVTEKGKDVELRCDPISGHTALYWYRQSLGQGLEFLIYFQGNSAPDKSGLPSDRFSAERTGGSVSTLTIQRTQQEDSAVYLCASSSDRVGTEAFFGQGTRLTVV.

This clonotype was observed a handful of times. The chain has TRBV9 and TRBJ2-7; 9 bases fit TRBD1. The junction had 6 bases not matched to a gene; V was cut back by 0 bases and J by 2 bases. Germline V gene data show CDR1 as SGDLS and CDR2 as YYNGEE. This CDR3 has 16 residues. The CDR3 DNA is TGTGCCAGCAGCGTAGGGGGCGGGACAGGGACCTACGAGCAGTACTTC. It translates to CASSVGGGTGTYEQYF.

This clonotype appeared many times. The V gene is TRBV29-1, the J gene TRBJ2-1, with 7 nucleotides matching TRBD2. The germline V gene has CDR1 SQVTM and CDR2 ANQGSEA. The CDR3 is 15 amino acids. The J segment lost 6 bases and the V segment lost 1 base, leaving 9 bases of the junction unmatched. The CDR3 spells CSVEGEGGSFNEQFF. The CDR3 region has the DNA TGCAGCGTTGAAGGGGAGGGCGGGAGTTTCAATGAGCAGTTCTTC.

This clonotype was observed at least ten times. The chain uses TRBV6-4 and TRBJ1-1; D gene ambiguous. The V end was cut by 6 bases, the J end by 1 base, with 9 bases between. This CDR3 spans 13 amino acids. Germline-derived CDR1 and CDR2 are MRHNA and SNTAGT. The CDR3 sequence is CASRGGENTEAFF. The CDR3 region has the DNA TGTGCCAGCAGGGGTGGTGAGAACACTGAAGCTTTCTTT.

This clonotype was detected many times. This chain joins TRBV24-1 and TRBJ2-1; TRBD2 aligns across 7 bases. CDR1 and CDR2 from the germline V gene are KGHDR and SFDVKD. V shed 0 bases and J 2 bases; nucleotides not matched to a gene: 15. This CDR3 is built from 20 residues. The CDR3, as DNA: TGTGCCACCAGTGATTTGCGGGGAGGGTCCGAACGTCGACCCTACAATGAGCAGTTCTTC. Residues: CATSDLRGGSERRPYNEQFF.

This clonotype showed up just a few times. The chain links TRBV12-3 or TRBV12-4 to TRBJ2-1, with 9 bases identical to TRBD1. The junction had 10 bases not matched to a gene; V was cut back by 6 bases and J by 7 bases. This CDR3 comprises 15 residues. The CDR3 loop is CASRFTGQGRNEQFF. The CDR3 bases are TGTGCCAGCAGGTTCACGGGACAGGGCAGGAATGAGCAGTTCTTC.

This clonotype was counted only a few times. V and J are TRBV6-2 or TRBV6-3 and TRBJ2-7, with 10 nucleotides matching TRBD2. V lost 2 bases, J lost 1 base, and 5 bases stayed unmatched. This CDR3 is built from 16 residues. Germline V gene data show CDR1 as MNHEY and CDR2 as SVGEGT. CDR3 protein: CASSYPIAGGSYEQYF. DNA for the CDR3: TGTGCCAGCAGTTACCCTATAGCGGGGGGATCCTACGAGCAGTACTTC.

This clonotype showed up many times. This rearrangement joins TRBV6-2 or TRBV6-3 to TRBJ2-1, with TRBD1 as a possible D gene (6 bases). Germline V gene sequence: CDR1 MNHEY, CDR2 SVGEGT. The V end was cut by 2 bases, the J end by 6 bases, with 14 bases between. The CDR3 covers 15 residues. This CDR3 reads CASSYGIQGGNEQFF. The CDR3 DNA is TGTGCCAGCAGTTACGGCATACAGGGCGGCAATGAGCAGTTCTTC.